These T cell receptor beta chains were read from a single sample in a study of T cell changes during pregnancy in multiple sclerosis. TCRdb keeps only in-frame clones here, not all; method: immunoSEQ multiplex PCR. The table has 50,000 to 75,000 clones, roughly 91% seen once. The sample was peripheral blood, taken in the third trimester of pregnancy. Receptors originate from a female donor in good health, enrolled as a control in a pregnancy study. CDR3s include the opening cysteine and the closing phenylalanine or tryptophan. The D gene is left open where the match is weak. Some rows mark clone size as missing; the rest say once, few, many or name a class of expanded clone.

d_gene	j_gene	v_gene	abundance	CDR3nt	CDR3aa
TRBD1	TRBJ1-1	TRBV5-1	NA	TGCGCCAGCAGCATAGGACAGGGGAGGACTGAAGCTTTCTTT	CASSIGQGRTEAFF
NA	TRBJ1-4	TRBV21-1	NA	TGTGCCAGCAGCAAGGACTTCATCTACCCTGAAAAACTGTTTTTT	CASSKDFIYPEKLFF
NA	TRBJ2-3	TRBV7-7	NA	TGTGCTAGCAGCGCCGCCGGACTTCCAACAGATACGCAGTATTTT	CASSAAGLPTDTQYF
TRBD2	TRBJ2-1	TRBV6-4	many	TGTGCCAGCAGCCCTACTAGCGGGGGAACAGAGGAGCAGTTCTTC	CASSPTSGGTEEQFF
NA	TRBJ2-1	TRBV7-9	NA	TGTGCCAGCAGCTTAGCGGGCTACTCCAATGAGCAGTTCTTC	CASSLAGYSNEQFF
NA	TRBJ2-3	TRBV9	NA	TGTGCCAGCAGCTCCTGGGCCCCCCCAGATACGCAGTATTTT	CASSSWAPPDTQYF
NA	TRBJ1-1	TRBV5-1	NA	TGCGCCAGCAGCTTGGTTTCTTATAAGAACACTGAAGCTTTCTTT	CASSLVSYKNTEAFF
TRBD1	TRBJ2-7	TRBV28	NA	TGTGCCAGCAGTTCCCCCGGGACAGGGAACCACGAGCAGTACTTC	CASSSPGTGNHEQYF
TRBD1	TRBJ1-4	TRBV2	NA	TGTGCCAGCAGTGCCCGACAGGGAGCAACTAATGAAAAACTGTTTTTT	CASSARQGATNEKLFF
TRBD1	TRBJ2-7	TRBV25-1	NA	TGTGCCAGCAGTGCAACCGGGACAGGGGGTTCCGAGCAGTACTTC	CASSATGTGGSEQYF
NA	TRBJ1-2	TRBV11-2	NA	TGTGCCAGCAGCTTAGATAATTTCGGGGGCTACACCTTC	CASSLDNFGGYTF
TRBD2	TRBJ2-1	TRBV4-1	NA	TGCGCCAGCAGCCAAGTGGGACTAGCTTCCAATGAGCAGTTCTTC	CASSQVGLASNEQFF
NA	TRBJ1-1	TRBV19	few	TGTGCCAGTAGTGAGATTCGGTACACTGAAGCTTTCTTT	CASSEIRYTEAFF
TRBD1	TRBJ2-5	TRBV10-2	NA	TGCGCCAGCGGGACAGGGGGCGGAGAGACCCAGTACTTC	CASGTGGGETQYF
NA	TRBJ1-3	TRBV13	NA	TGTGCCAGCAGCTTAAAAGGTGGAGTCTCTGGAAACACCATATATTTT	CASSLKGGVSGNTIYF
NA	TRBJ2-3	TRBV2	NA	TGTGCCAGCAGTGGTGGCGGGATTAGCACAGATACGCAGTATTTT	CASSGGGISTDTQYF
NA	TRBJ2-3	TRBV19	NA	TGTGCCAGTAGTATATGGGGGGCAGATACGCAGTATTTT	CASSIWGADTQYF
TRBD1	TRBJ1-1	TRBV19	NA	TGTGCCAGTAGTATGACCGGACAGGGACCGAACACTGAAGCTTTCTTT	CASSMTGQGPNTEAFF
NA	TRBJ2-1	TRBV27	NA	TGTGCCAGCTACGGGAGCCTGTACAATGAGCAGTTCTTC	CASYGSLYNEQFF
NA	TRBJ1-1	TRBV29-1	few	TGCAGACAAACAGGGTGCTCCACTGAAGCTTTCTTT	CRQTGCSTEAFF
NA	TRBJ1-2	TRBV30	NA	TGTGCCTGGAGTGACAGGGTTGGCTACACCTTC	CAWSDRVGYTF
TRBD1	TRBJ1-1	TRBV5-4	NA	TGTGCCAGCAGCTGGGGACAGGGCAACATGAACACTGAAGCTTTCTTT	CASSWGQGNMNTEAFF
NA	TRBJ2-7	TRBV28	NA	TGTGCCAGCAGCCTGTCTCCTTACGAGCAGTACTTC	CASSLSPYEQYF
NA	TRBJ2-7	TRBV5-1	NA	TGCGCCAGCAGCGCTCTCGGGTCCCAGGGAAGGAACGAGCAGTACTTC	CASSALGSQGRNEQYF
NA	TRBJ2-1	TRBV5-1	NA	TGCGCCAGCAGCTTGGAAACAGGGTTGAATGAGCAGTTCTTC	CASSLETGLNEQFF
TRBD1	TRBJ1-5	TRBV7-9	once	TGTGCCAGCAGCTTAGGGGGACAGGGGAGGCAGCCCCAGCATTTT	CASSLGGQGRQPQHF
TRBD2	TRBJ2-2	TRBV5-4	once	TGTGCCAGCAGCTTGGGACTAGCGGGAGGAGGAGTCGGGGAGCTGTTTTTT	CASSLGLAGGGVGELFF
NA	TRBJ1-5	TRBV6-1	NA	TGTGCCAGCAGTGAAGCTCCCGTCGGGCAGCCCCAGCATTTT	CASSEAPVGQPQHF
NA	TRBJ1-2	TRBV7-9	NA	TGTGCCAGCAGCTTAGGGGGGGACCGCTATGGCTACACCTTC	CASSLGGDRYGYTF
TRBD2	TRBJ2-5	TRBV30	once	TGTGCCTTTGGACTAGGCCCCCAAGAGACCCAGTACTTC	CAFGLGPQETQYF
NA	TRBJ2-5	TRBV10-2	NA	TGCGCCAGCAGTGAGTCGACGGCTTCGGGGGAGACCCAGTACTTC	CASSESTASGETQYF
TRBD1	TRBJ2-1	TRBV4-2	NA	TGTGCCAGCAGTCCCCCCCCAGGGGGGCAGTTCTTC	CASSPPPGGQFF
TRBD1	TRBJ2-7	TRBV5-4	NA	TGTGCCAGCAGCTCCCTCGACAGGGGATACGAGCAGTACTTC	CASSSLDRGYEQYF
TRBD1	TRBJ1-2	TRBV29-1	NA	TGCAGCGGAGGCCCTTCGGACAGGGGCTATGGCTACACCTTC	CSGGPSDRGYGYTF
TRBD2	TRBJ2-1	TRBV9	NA	TGTGCCAGCAGCGCCCGAGGGAGGGATGAGCAGTTCTTC	CASSARGRDEQFF
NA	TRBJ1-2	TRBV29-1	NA	TGCAGCGTTGAGGGTGACAGTGGCTACACCTTC	CSVEGDSGYTF
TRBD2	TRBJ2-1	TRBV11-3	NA	TGTGCCAGCAGCCGGGGACTAGCGGGGGGGCCGTACAATGAGCAGTTCTTC	CASSRGLAGGPYNEQFF
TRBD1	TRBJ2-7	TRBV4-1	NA	TGCGCCAGCAGCCAAGGGGGACAGGGGCTCTACGAGCAGTACTTC	CASSQGGQGLYEQYF
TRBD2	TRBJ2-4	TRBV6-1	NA	TGTGCCAGCAGTAGGGGACTAGGAAACATTCAGTACTTC	CASSRGLGNIQYF
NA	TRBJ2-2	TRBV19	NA	TGTGCCAGTAGTAGGCCGGAGAAAGGCGGGGAGCTGTTTTTT	CASSRPEKGGELFF